This T cell receptor (beta chain) derives from a study of molecular identifiers for immune sequencing clone quantification. V dropped 0 bases and J dropped 0 bases, with 18 bases sitting between them. The germline CDR1 and CDR2 sequences are SEHNR and FQNEAQ (reference sequence). The CDR3 runs to 19 residues. TCRdb re-called the PCR reads through MiXCR, storing one row per CDR3 protein. Of 60,000 to 75,000 distinct CDR3 sequences in the sample, 19% were seen once. Comment on this clonotype: Since a much larger clone is just one base distant, this may be a read error.

The sequencing sample was made of naive CD8+ T cells from blood, with Jurkat cell RNA spiked in. Subset indicated: FACS-sorted CD8+CD4-CCR7+CD45RA+ naive T cells. The genes are TRBV7-9 and TRBJ2-1; D ambiguous. This sequence originates from a human donor in good health. Some libraries in this study had Jurkat cell RNA spiked in. In DNA form, the CDR3 reads TGTGCCAGCAGCTTAGCCGTTCTCGGTACTAACATCTCCTACAATGAGCAGTTCTTC. Its translation is CASSLAVLGTNISYNEQFF. The entire variable domain, with the rest obtained from reference TRBV7-9 and TRBJ2-1, is as follows: DTGVSQNPRHKITKRGQNVTFRCDPISEHNRLYWYRQTLGQGPEFLTYFQNEAQLEKSRLLSDRFSAERPKGSFSTLEIQRTEQGDSAMYLCASSLAVLGTNISYNEQFFGPGTRLTVL.